The sequence of this TCR beta chain was determined in a study of PD-L1 blockade in urothelial cancer. Study-wide context: From 0 to 3 prior chemotherapy regimens had been given to the patients. Blood analysis occurred 3 weeks (second dose) and 6 weeks after treatment start.

Only in-frame clones appear in the TCRdb table, and some are missing; sequencing was by immunoSEQ multiplex PCR. This sample has tens of thousands of clones, with 80% to 90% found just once. The germline V gene encodes CDR1 WNHNN and CDR2 SYGVQD (reference sequence). The V segment lost 8 bases and the J segment 7 bases; nucleotides outside the gene matches: 7. CDR3 length: 13 amino acids. As for time point: pretreatment peripheral blood. Samples spanned pretreatment and treatment, with 1 to 8 time points per patient. The chain is built from TRBV10-1 and TRBJ2-1, with TRBD2 matching over 8 bases. This TCR was recovered from a woman older than 75 with urothelial cancer. The source material was PBMCs, sampled around atezolizumab (anti-PD-L1) treatment. The CDR3 here is CASRAGVSNEQFF. The CDR3 DNA reads TGCGCCAGCCGAGCGGGAGTATCAAATGAGCAGTTCTTC.